The source of this T cell receptor beta chain is a study of vaccination effects on CD4 cells after COVID-19. Study in general: Antigen-specific CD4+ T cell clonotypes were called by their expansion after viral peptide-pool culture in ViraFEST. Two doses of BNT162b2 or mRNA-1273 vaccine were administered to participants.

Regarding this clone: The antigen remains undetermined.

Trimming removed 0 bases at V and 2 bases at J, with 7 bases between. Per germline, CDR1 MNHEY and CDR2 SVGAGI. CDR3 length equals 15 residues. The assay was immunoSEQ multiplex PCR, and TCRdb's table has in-frame clones only and misses some. The data show about 74,000 clones, with over 60% seen just once and under 2.5% held by the top ten. Cells that had been cultured for 10 days were the source of isolated CD4+ T cells. Negative nucleocapsid antibody tests before and after vaccination confirmed no previous SARS-CoV-2 infection. The chain is built from TRBV6-5 and TRBJ1-4; D gene ambiguous. The sequencing used CD4+ T cells from PBMCs cultured without peptide, collected before COVID-19 vaccination. The receptor was derived from a human donor who received a COVID-19 vaccine. The CDR3 protein is CASSYSHQTNEKLFF. DNA for the CDR3: TGTGCCAGCAGTTACTCCCACCAGACTAATGAAAAACTGTTTTTT.